This TCR beta chain was identified during a study of T-cell memory formation after mild COVID-19. Each CDR3 protein is one row after TCRdb ran MiXCR on the 5' RACE reads. The sample lists a few hundred thousand distinct CDR3 sequences; about a sixth were seen once. General study points: CD8+ contracting clones occupied EMRA, while CD4+ ones occupied mainly CM and EM. Prior to infection, memory already included some responding clones, suggesting cross-reactive memory joined.

This clonotype was observed many times. The antigen remains undetermined. Germline loops: CDR1 SGHVS, CDR2 FQNEAQ. The CDR3 totals 14 residues. Trimming pared 1 base from V and 2 bases from J, leaving 3 bases between. The sequence came from a man aged 18-30 years who had mild COVID-19 (a few samples of this study predate the infection). Cell type and time point are not known. Input material: PBMCs or a T cell subset sorted from them (not recorded which). The chain recombines TRBV7-8 with TRBJ2-6, with no clear D. The CDR3, as DNA: TGTGCCAGCAGCTTAGATACTGGGGCCAACGTCCTGACTTTC. It yields the protein CASSLDTGANVLTF.